This TCR beta chain was obtained from a study of technical replicates of blood from several donors. Germline V gene sequence: CDR1 MNHEY, CDR2 SMNVEV (reference sequence). V lost 7 bases, J lost 5 bases, and 10 bases stayed unmatched. The CDR3 has 17 amino acids. Profiling relied on immunoSEQ multiplex PCR, and the TCRdb table lists in-frame clones only, not all of them. This sample has about 13,000 clones; roughly 83% occur once, and the top ten carry about 12%. V is TRBV27 and J is TRBJ2-5; TRBD2 aligns across 16 bases. Sequenced input: PBMCs. This sequence was found in a human donor in good health. The CDR3 DNA reads as TGTGCCAGCATGGGACTAGCGGGAGGGCAGGAAGGTGAGACCCAGTACTTC. It is translated as CASMGLAGGQEGETQYF.